Listed here are 24 T cell receptor beta chains from one sample, sequenced in a study of cytomegalovirus exposure and HLA in healthy donors. This PCR relied on a set of 60 Vbeta primers and 13 Jbeta primers. Using immunoSEQ multiplex PCR, the repertoire was profiled, and TCRdb retains in-frame clones only, with some absent. The data contain 140,000 to 150,000 clones, around 57% of them seen just once; the ten biggest clones take up roughly 1.9%. The sequenced material came from PBMCs. The receptor source for this set is a male donor in good health and CMV-seronegative.

This clone was seen a single time. The rearrangement links TRBV7-8 to TRBJ2-1; a weak D match, TRBD2 (6 bases). The germline V gene encodes CDR1 SGHVS and CDR2 FQNEAQ. The V end was cut by 3 bases, the J end by 5 bases, with 14 bases between. The CDR3 covers 15 residues. CDR3 loop: CASSLRGAADNEQFF. CDR3 coding DNA: TGTGCCAGCAGCTTGCGGGGAGCGGCAGACAATGAGCAGTTCTTC. The full variable domain, its missing parts supplied by reference TRBV7-8 and TRBJ2-1, is GAGVSQSPRYKVAKRGQDVALRCDPISGHVSLFWYQQALGQGPEFLTYFQNEAQLDKSGLPSDRFFAERPEGSVSTLKIQRTQQEDSAVYLCASSLRGAADNEQFFGPGTRLTVL.

A remark on this clone: One end of the junction is discordant with germline, which a read error may explain. The V call is TRBV18, the J call TRBJ1-2; D call uncertain. The CDR3 runs 13 residues. The V gene's germline CDR1 is KGHSH and CDR2 LQKENI. The CDR3 loop is CASSIASNCGYTF. CDR3 coding DNA: TGTGCCAGCTCTATCGCCTCTAACTGTGGCTACACCTTC.

The genes are TRBV7-2 and TRBJ2-3; D gene uncertain. This CDR3 comprises 12 residues. Trimming stripped 4 bases from V and 2 bases from J, with 4 bases between. Germline loops: CDR1 SGHTA, CDR2 FQGNSA. CDR3 sequence reads: CASSSYTDTQYF. CDR3 in DNA: TGTGCCAGCAGCTCCTACACAGATACGCAGTATTTT.

This clone has only a few counts. The J gene is TRBJ2-1, the V gene TRBV7-3, with D maybe TRBD1 (6 bases). The CDR3 is 14 amino acids. Germline V gene lookup returns CDR1 SGHTA and CDR2 FQGTGA. The V end was cut by 1 base, the J end by 9 bases, with 13 bases between. The CDR3 here is CASSLRWGLGEQFF. CDR3 nucleotides: TGTGCCAGCAGCTTAAGATGGGGGCTTGGTGAGCAGTTCTTC.

This clone was seen only a few times. The chain employs TRBV5-3 and TRBJ2-6, with 8 bases that match TRBD1. TRBV5-3 is identified as an open reading frame with a role that is uncertain. J was trimmed by 0 bases and V by 1 base; bases with no gene match: 6. This CDR3 contains 18 residues. Here the CDR3 reads CARSLTGQGHSGANVLTF. CDR3 coding DNA: TGTGCCAGAAGCTTGACCGGACAGGGCCACTCTGGGGCCAACGTCCTGACTTTC.

The genes are TRBV9 and TRBJ2-7; TRBD1 aligns across 9 bases. The length of the CDR3 is 14 residues. The V gene's germline CDR1 is SGDLS and CDR2 YYNGEE. The junction had 9 bases not matched to a gene; V was cut back by 7 bases and J by 4 bases. The CDR3 bases are TGTGCCAGCGGAGAACAGGGGGCGGATTACGAGCAGTACTTC. It codes for CASGEQGADYEQYF.

This chain connects TRBV9 to TRBJ1-3; D not certain. From germline, CDR1 is SGDLS and CDR2 YYNGEE. This CDR3 region has 17 residues. V shed 1 base and J shed 2 bases, with 16 bases lying between them. CDR3 amino acids: CASSVRLSEETGNTIYF. In DNA, the CDR3 is TGTGCCAGCAGCGTAAGATTAAGTGAAGAGACTGGAAACACCATATATTTT.

The V gene is TRBV7-2, the J gene TRBJ1-2; 7 bases agree with TRBD1. CDR1 and CDR2 (germline): SGHTA, FQGNSA. V lost 2 bases, J lost 3 bases, and 0 bases stayed unmatched. This CDR3 is built from 13 residues. The CDR3, as DNA: TGTGCCAGCAGCTTACAGGGGGACTATGGCTACACCTTC. Translation: CASSLQGDYGYTF.

Concerning this clone itself: Sequence at one end of the junction differs from germline and may be a read error. The chain has TRBV7-9 and TRBJ2-1; 7 positions match TRBD1. Per the germline V gene, CDR1 is SEHNR and CDR2 is FQNEAQ (reference sequence). The CDR3 extends over 15 amino acids. The DNA of the CDR3 is TGTTCCAGCAGCTTAACACAGGGGATTACTAGTGAGCAGTTCTTC. Translated: CSSSLTQGITSEQFF.

This chain connects TRBV7-2 to TRBJ1-6; TRBD1 matches 8 bases. This CDR3 is 16 amino acids long. Germline values: CDR1 SGHTA, CDR2 FQGNSA. V was pared by 1 base and J by 7 bases, with 6 bases of the junction left unmatched. This chain's CDR3 is CASSLGRGLLNSPLHF. The DNA of the CDR3 is TGTGCCAGCAGCTTAGGCAGGGGGCTCCTAAATTCACCCCTCCACTTT.

V usage is TRBV27 and J usage is TRBJ2-5, with 8 bases fitting TRBD2. Germline CDR1 MNHEY, CDR2 SMNVEV (reference sequence). With V trimmed by 6 bases and J by 6 bases, 12 bases remained unmatched. The CDR3 is made up of 15 amino acids. The CDR3 spells CASRPFGGEGQTQYF. In nucleotides, the CDR3 is TGTGCCAGCAGACCCTTCGGGGGGGAGGGTCAGACCCAGTACTTC.

As DNA, the CDR3 is TGTGCCAGCAGCTTGAGGGGACTAGTGAATGAGCAGTTCTTC. Residues: CASSLRGLVNEQFF. This sequence joins TRBV7-2 and TRBJ2-1; 8 positions agree with TRBD2. This CDR3 spans 14 amino acids. Germline V CDR1 and CDR2: SGHTA, FQGNSA. The V segment lost 3 bases and the J segment 7 bases; nucleotides outside the gene matches: 5. The whole variable domain, remainder taken from reference TRBV7-2 and TRBJ2-1, is GAGVSQSPSNKVTEKGKDVELRCDPISGHTALYWYRQSLGQGLEFLIYFQGNSAPDKSGLPSDRFSAERTGGSVSTLTIQRTQQEDSAVYLCASSLRGLVNEQFFGPGTRLTVL.

The chain uses TRBV9 and TRBJ2-3; a possible D gene is TRBD1 (7 bases). Between the trimmed V and J ends, which lost 0 bases and 1 base, there was a span of 18 bases. Germline CDR1 reads SGDLS; CDR2 reads YYNGEE. CDR3 length: 18 amino acids. The CDR3: CASSVVGGGEVGTDTQYF. CDR3 bases: TGTGCCAGCAGCGTAGTTGGAGGGGGCGAAGTTGGCACAGATACGCAGTATTTT.

This sequence joins TRBV6-1 and TRBJ2-5, with D possibly TRBD2 on 5 matching bases. V shed 7 bases and J shed 2 bases, with 11 bases lying between them. The length of the CDR3 is 13 residues. The V gene's germline CDR1 is MNHNS and CDR2 SASEGT. As DNA, the CDR3 is TGTGCCAGCACCCCGACTAATCAAGAGACCCAGTACTTC. Translated: CASTPTNQETQYF.

The chain joins TRBV11-2 to TRBJ1-1, with TRBD1 identical over 9 bases. After removal of 4 bases from V and 1 base from J, the junction contained 10 bases not matched to a gene. Germline CDR1 and CDR2: SGHAT and FQNNGV. The CDR3 extends over 17 amino acids. The CDR3 nucleotides are TGTGCCAGCAGCTACCCCCGGGACAGGGCCTCGAACACTGAAGCTTTCTTT. Amino acid sequence: CASSYPRDRASNTEAFF. Full variable domain (remainder filled in from reference TRBV11-2 and TRBJ1-1): EAGVAQSPRYKIIEKRQSVAFWCNPISGHATLYWYQQILGQGPKLLIQFQNNGVVDDSQLPKDRFSAERLKGVDSTLKIQPAKLEDSAVYLCASSYPRDRASNTEAFFGQGTRLTVV.

About this clone itself: An end of the junction differs from the germline gene, which may be a read error. The chain couples TRBV7-6 to TRBJ1-2; 8 bases line up with TRBD1. The CDR3 length is 14 residues. Per the germline V gene, CDR1 is SGHVS and CDR2 is FNYEAQ. The CDR3 sequence is CASSGSDRGYGHTF. CDR3 coding DNA: TGTGCCAGCAGCGGGAGTGACAGGGGCTATGGCCACACCTTC.

This chain uses TRBV5-1 with TRBJ1-2; D is possibly TRBD1 (6 bases). Trimming removed 2 bases at V and 6 bases at J, with 8 bases between. CDR1 and CDR2 from the germline V gene are SGHRS and YFSETQ. The CDR3 totals 12 residues. CDR3 bases: TGCGCCAGCAGCTTTTCAGGGGATGGCTACACCTTC. It specifies CASSFSGDGYTF.

This clone was observed a handful of times. The V gene is TRBV7-2, the J gene TRBJ2-5, with TRBD2 matching 7 bases. V gave up 5 bases and J gave up 5 bases; unmatched junction bases: 8. The germline V gene encodes CDR1 SGHTA and CDR2 FQGNSA. The CDR3 has 14 residues. The CDR3 spells CASSRDYNEETQYF. The CDR3 DNA reads TGTGCCAGCAGCCGGGACTATAACGAGGAGACCCAGTACTTC.

The CDR3 DNA follows: TGTGCCAGCAGCTTAGCGGAGGGTCCCGGTGGCTACACCTTC. This gives the protein CASSLAEGPGGYTF. V usage is TRBV7-9 and J usage is TRBJ1-2; D unclear. Germline V gene lookup returns CDR1 SEHNR and CDR2 FQNEAQ (reference sequence). V lost 0 bases and J lost 7, with 12 bases in between. CDR3 length: 14 residues. Filled out from reference TRBV7-9 and TRBJ1-2, the complete variable domain reads DTGVSQNPRHKITKRGQNVTFRCDPISEHNRLYWYRQTLGQGPEFLTYFQNEAQLEKSRLLSDRFSAERPKGSFSTLEIQRTEQGDSAMYLCASSLAEGPGGYTFGSGTRLTVV.

This sequence joins TRBV30 and TRBJ2-3; D possibly corresponds to TRBD2 (6 bases). CDR1 is GTSNPN and CDR2 is SVGIG in the germline V gene (reference sequence). The CDR3 contains 17 residues. The V gene lost 1 base and the J gene lost 4 bases, with 21 bases spanning the gap. The CDR3: CAWSATERLVFSDTQYF. The CDR3 coding sequence is TGTGCCTGGAGTGCTACCGAGAGACTAGTGTTTTCAGATACGCAGTATTTT.

The J gene is TRBJ2-7, the V gene TRBV5-1, with 12 bases aligning to TRBD1. V dropped 4 bases and J dropped 2; count of bases not matched to a gene: 10. This CDR3 region has 17 residues. Per germline, CDR1 SGHRS and CDR2 YFSETQ. The CDR3 nucleotides are TGCGCCAGCAGCCCAAGCCCCGGGACAGGGGGCGCCTACGAGCAGTACTTC. Translation: CASSPSPGTGGAYEQYF. Full variable domain (outside the CDR3, taken from reference TRBV5-1 and TRBJ2-7): KAGVTQTPRYLIKTRGQQVTLSCSPISGHRSVSWYQQTPGQGLQFLFEYFSETQRNKGNFPGRFSGRQFSNSRSEMNVSTLELGDSALYLCASSPSPGTGGAYEQYFGPGTRLTVT.

The chain uses TRBV7-2 and TRBJ2-5, with D perhaps TRBD1 (5 bases). The J call is in doubt because the DNA end fits TRBJ2-7 better. Germline loops: CDR1 SGHTA, CDR2 FQGNSA. This CDR3 spans 15 amino acids. CDR3 amino acids: CASSYVRGRDYEQYF. CDR3 nucleotides: TGTGCCAGCAGCTACGTTAGGGGCAGGGACTACGAGCAGTACTTC.

The J gene is TRBJ1-1, the V gene TRBV18; maybe TRBD1 (5 bases). Germline values: CDR1 KGHSH, CDR2 LQKENI. CDR3 length equals 17 residues. V was clipped by 6 bases and J by 2 bases, with 22 bases between them. Here the CDR3 DNA reads TGTGCCAGCTCCCGAACCTCACTGGGGGGAGACAACACTGAAGCTTTCTTT. This sequence encodes CASSRTSLGGDNTEAFF.

This chain connects TRBV5-1 to TRBJ2-1, with TRBD2 matching over 12 bases. With V trimmed by 0 bases and J by 1 base, 2 bases remained unmatched. This CDR3 has 17 residues. Germline V gives CDR1 SGHRS, CDR2 YFSETQ. The CDR3 loop reads CASSLVLAGGSYNEQFF. Here the CDR3 DNA reads TGCGCCAGCAGCTTGGTGCTAGCGGGGGGGTCCTACAATGAGCAGTTCTTC.